This T cell receptor beta chain comes out of a study of blood T cell repertoires in COVID-19 (dated by TCRdb to the early 2020s). For the wider study: The collaborator samples originated in the United States, Italy and Spain and spanned the acute and convalescent phases of COVID-19. The material from the prospective study consisted of cDNA or gDNA derived from T cells, B-cell-depleted T cells, or PBMCs. Subjects who had been exposed to COVID-19, were actively infected with it, or had recovered from it provided the deeply sampled blood TCRbeta repertoires that made up the dataset. The repertoires were released in a freely available public database meant as a resource for research on the immune response to SARS-CoV-2. Samples came from the ongoing ImmuneRACE study (first 160 participants) plus 1,254 subjects from 6 global collaborators. Sample metadata almost always included a de-identified subject ID, COVID-19 status, age in years and sex. Where HLA class I and class II types were available, the types were taken from metadata supplied by the sample provider, not from assay-based typing. The investigation overall reported the following: The quantity of clinical and demographic metadata differed by source and by participant and was supplied without curation.

Taken from the germline V gene (reference sequence), the CDR1 and CDR2 loops are SEHNR and FQNEAQ. The CDR3 numbers 15 residues from cysteine through phenylalanine. Here the CDR3 DNA is all that survives: 45 bases in frame from base 1. The V and J ends are trimmed by 6 bases and 1 base, leaving 16 bases between them. Notes on this clone: The target of this receptor is not known. Per-nucleotide qualities are absent, and no much larger clonotype sits a single base away.

TCRbeta CDR3 regions were amplified from genomic DNA by means of the immunoSEQ Assay, a bias-controlled multiplex PCR. Per the authors' processing: The number of nucleated cells in each sample was estimated by amplification of reference gene primers within the assay. Sequence reads were collapsed and filtered to measure the absolute abundance of every unique TCRbeta CDR3 rearrangement. Productive Simpson clonality was computed per sample as the square root of Simpson's diversity index over productive rearrangements. This immuneACCESS table, as held by TCRdb, lists in-frame sequences with V and J called but not all clones. Of the missing ones, under half trace to an unresolved V gene in checked studies; the others have no known cause. V, J and clone size are taken as reported in that table, and D and trimming were inferred from the DNA itself. The sample data list 40,000 or so clones, and approximately 92% of these were observed just once. More than 10% of the sample goes to the ten largest clones.

The collaborating institutions used their own protocols to collect whole blood in K2EDTA tubes. For TCRbeta analysis, collaborators shipped samples in one of three forms: frozen whole blood, isolated PBMCs, or DNA extracted from either of those sample types. The sequencing sample was made of peripheral blood. The sequence links TRBV7-9 to TRBJ2-7; TRBD1 is perhaps the D gene, given 5 matching bases. This sequence originates from a human donor in a cohort sampled during active COVID-19. The CDR3 region has the sequence CASSTRQSQSYEQYF. The sequenced DNA: TGTGCCAGCAGTACCAGACAGAGTCAGTCCTACGAGCAGTACTTC.